This passage covers 11 T cell receptor beta chains from one sample sequenced in a study of blood T cell repertoires in COVID-19. TCRdb's copy holds only in-frame clones and misses some; the assay was immunoSEQ multiplex PCR. The top ten hold 9.5% to 12% of the sample, which has 180,000 or so clones, around 85% seen once. Sequencing was performed on peripheral blood. The receptors stem from a woman aged 60-70 years with COVID-19, enrolled during active disease.

The chain recombines TRBV2 with TRBJ2-7; D remains ambiguous. From germline, CDR1 is SNHLY and CDR2 FYNNEI. The length of the CDR3 is 15 residues. Trimming stripped 3 bases from V and 1 base from J, with 13 bases between. The CDR3 is CASSEVRVLSYEQYF. The CDR3 DNA reads as TGTGCCAGCAGTGAGGTACGGGTCCTGTCCTACGAGCAGTACTTC.

The chain is built from TRBV6-5 and TRBJ2-5; TRBD1 is a possible D gene (5 bases). The CDR3 has 13 residues. Germline CDR1 MNHEY, CDR2 SVGAGI. V gave up 6 bases and J gave up 4 bases, with 12 bases separating them. The CDR3 is CASRGLDRETQYF. In nucleotides, the CDR3 is TGTGCCAGCAGGGGGCTCGACAGAGAGACCCAGTACTTC.

The V call is TRBV4-3, the J call TRBJ2-7, with TRBD2 matching over 10 bases. The junction had 4 bases not matched to a gene; V was cut back by 3 bases and J by 2 bases. The CDR3 contains 15 residues. Germline V lookup: CDR1 LGHNA, CDR2 YSLEER. CDR3 residues: CASSHRTSGTYEQYF. The DNA of the CDR3 is TGCGCCAGCAGCCATAGGACTAGCGGTACCTACGAGCAGTACTTC.

This chain connects TRBV7-2 to TRBJ2-7; 10 nucleotides agree with TRBD2. Germline V lookup: CDR1 SGHTA, CDR2 FQGNSA. This CDR3 spans 15 amino acids. V was clipped by 2 bases and J by 5 bases; unmatched bases: 6. CDR3 protein: CASSLRLAGANEQYF. The CDR3 nucleotides are TGTGCCAGCAGCTTAAGGCTAGCGGGAGCGAACGAGCAGTACTTC.

The V call is TRBV7-9, the J call TRBJ2-7, with 8 bases lining up with TRBD2. Germline-derived CDR1 and CDR2 are SEHNR and FQNEAQ (reference sequence). This CDR3 is built from 15 residues. The trim removed 4 bases at V and 4 bases at J, leaving 9 bases unmatched. CDR3 protein: CASSSERESIYEQYF. The DNA of the CDR3 is TGTGCCAGCAGCTCTGAGCGGGAGAGTATATACGAGCAGTACTTC.

This clone was observed a few times. The chain recombines TRBV10-3 with TRBJ2-7, with 8 bases that match TRBD1. Germline V CDR1 and CDR2: ENHRY, SYGVKD. The V and J ends lost 11 bases and 3 bases, in that order; junction bases with no gene match: 9. The CDR3 runs to 13 residues. This CDR3 is CALRGQGGYEQYF. For the CDR3, the DNA is TGTGCCCTAAGAGGACAGGGAGGCTACGAGCAGTACTTC.

The chain combines TRBV10-1 with TRBJ1-1, with 7 bases lining up with TRBD1. The germline CDR1 and CDR2 sequences are WNHNN and SYGVQD (reference sequence). The V gene end was trimmed by 3 bases and the J gene end by 4 bases; junction bases not matched to a gene: 5. This CDR3 is built from 14 residues. The CDR3 DNA reads TGCGCCAGCAGTGAAGGGGGCCGGATCACTGAAGCTTTCTTT. This sequence encodes CASSEGGRITEAFF.

The chain employs TRBV4-1 and TRBJ2-3; 8 nucleotides align to TRBD2. Germline assignment: CDR1 MGHRA and CDR2 YSYEKL. The length of the CDR3 is 17 residues. With 1 base clipped from V and 3 bases from J, the junction kept 9 bases outside the gene matches. CDR3 loop: CASSQGTGRAATDTQYF. CDR3 DNA: TGCGCCAGCAGCCAAGGGACCGGGAGGGCCGCTACAGATACGCAGTATTTT.

V usage is TRBV11-3 and J usage is TRBJ2-3, with 7 positions matching TRBD2. The CDR3 length is 14 residues. J gave up 1 base and V 5 bases, and 3 bases lay outside the gene matches. CDR1 SGHNT and CDR2 YENEEA come from the germline V gene. The CDR3 region is CASSLTSGTDTQYF. DNA for the CDR3: TGTGCCAGCAGCCTAACTAGCGGCACAGATACGCAGTATTTT. The whole variable domain, remainder taken from reference TRBV11-3 and TRBJ2-3, is EAGVVQSPRYKIIEKKQPVAFWCNPISGHNTLYWYLQNLGQGPELLIRYENEEAVDDSQLPKDRFSAERLKGVDSTLKIQPAELGDSAVYLCASSLTSGTDTQYFGPGTRLTVL.

This clone was recorded a few times. This chain links TRBV4-1 with TRBJ2-2; D unclear. The CDR3 contains 12 residues. Germline CDR1 and CDR2: MGHRA and YSYEKL. Trimming cost V 4 bases and J 6 bases, with 6 bases left between them. Here the CDR3 reads CASSPRSGELFF. Written as DNA, the CDR3 is TGCGCCAGCAGCCCTAGATCCGGGGAGCTGTTTTTT.

With respect to this clone: This sample also contains other DNA sequences that code for the same CDR3. This rearrangement joins TRBV5-1 to TRBJ2-2; D is unclear. Germline-derived CDR1 and CDR2 are SGHRS and YFSETQ. The CDR3 length is 12 residues. V dropped 4 bases and J dropped 5 bases, with 6 bases sitting between them. CDR3 region: CASSPGTGELFF. CDR3 DNA sequence: TGCGCCAGCAGCCCCGGGACCGGGGAGCTGTTTTTT.